This is a list of T cell receptor beta chains from one sample in a study of cytomegalovirus exposure and HLA in healthy donors. The assay was immunoSEQ multiplex PCR, and TCRdb's table has in-frame clones only and misses some. In the table there are approximately 59,000 clones, roughly 93% of which are singletons. The sample was PBMCs. The receptors shown here come from a woman between 18 and 30 years old in good health and CMV-seropositive. Each CDR3 is given with its conserved first and last residue. Clone size, where shown, is once, few, many, or a class for clones that have expanded.

TRBV19	TRBJ2-1	-	CASSRTGEPHNEQFF
TRBV2	TRBJ1-2	-	CASSSNRDRAYTF
TRBV5-5	TRBJ2-5	-	CASSFPYGGETQYF
TRBV5-1	TRBJ2-3	-	CASRDGGPGTDTQYF
TRBV4-1	TRBJ1-2	-	CASSQGGGRYGYTF
TRBV29-1	TRBJ2-1	-	CSVLAGAYNEQFF
TRBV28	TRBJ1-2	-	CASQTGTGPGYTF
TRBV5-4	TRBJ1-1	-	CASSRYRENTEAFF
TRBV7-2	TRBJ2-5	-	CASSLGLAWETQYF
TRBV5-4	TRBJ2-7	-	CASSSNPGQGMYF
TRBV6-4	TRBJ2-3	few	CASSADSGGGTDTQYF
TRBV28	TRBJ1-3	-	CASRPPRSSGNTIYF
TRBV4-1	TRBJ2-3	-	CASSQATGQDTQYF
TRBV27	TRBJ1-1	-	CASSDAGTEAFF
TRBV7-9	TRBJ2-6	-	CASSSPGQVSSGANVLTF
TRBV28	TRBJ1-6	-	CASRAKTGGYNSPLHF
TRBV5-1	TRBJ1-6	-	CASSLASSENSPLHF
TRBV30	TRBJ1-2	-	CACLIGNYGYTF
TRBV15	TRBJ2-7	-	CATSSRSGTGYYEQYF
TRBV2	TRBJ1-5	-	CASRATGGLNQPQHF
TRBV5-6	TRBJ2-3	-	CASKSGTSTDTQYF
TRBV5-5	TRBJ2-5	once	CASSLGGSLQETQYF
TRBV2	TRBJ1-2	-	CASSEKNRGKWYGYTF
TRBV14	TRBJ2-7	-	CASSRTDREGMRTYEQYF
TRBV6-1	TRBJ1-2	few	CASRDTGPGGYTF
TRBV5-6	TRBJ2-3	-	CASSPSFADTQYF
TRBV5-1	TRBJ1-1	-	CASSVQGAEAFF